These 27 T cell receptor beta chains originate from one sample sequenced in a study of blood T cell repertoires in COVID-19. Here immunoSEQ multiplex PCR was the method, and the copy in TCRdb shows in-frame clones only, minus some. The sample yields some 150,000 clones, over 70% seen once. The sample comprised peripheral blood. These receptors all stem from a man between 50 and 59 years old with active COVID-19.

This clone is medium-sized by share. The chain recombines TRBV12-3 or TRBV12-4 with TRBJ1-4, with D unresolved. This CDR3 has 11 residues. V lost 7 bases, J lost 5 bases, and 5 bases lay in between. The CDR3 protein is CASTVNEKLFF. In nucleotides, the CDR3 is TGTGCCAGCACCGTAAATGAAAAACTGTTTTTT.

The gene calls are TRBV11-2 and TRBJ1-2; D remains unclear. Germline V gene lookup returns CDR1 SGHAT and CDR2 FQNNGV. The CDR3 contains 12 residues. Trimming took off 5 bases at V and 5 bases at J, with 9 bases between the two ends. The CDR3 loop reads CASSLTSYGYTF. In nucleotides, the CDR3 is TGTGCCAGCAGCCTTACATCTTATGGCTACACCTTC.

The chain recombines TRBV9 with TRBJ2-3; TRBD2 is a possible D gene (5 bases). Germline lookup yields CDR1 SGDLS and CDR2 YYNGEE. This CDR3 spans 15 amino acids. V was shortened by 1 base and J by 2 bases, with 11 bases between the two germline ends. This CDR3 is CASSVWTSNTDTQYF. CDR3 nucleotide sequence: TGTGCCAGCAGCGTATGGACTTCTAACACAGATACGCAGTATTTT.

The CDR3 loop is CASSPRPTDTQYF. In nucleotides, the CDR3 is TGTGCCAGCAGCCCCCGTCCCACAGATACGCAGTATTTT. The V call is TRBV13, the J call TRBJ2-3; D unclear. The CDR3 has 13 amino acids. Germline values: CDR1 PRHDT, CDR2 FYEKMQ (reference sequence). Trimming pared 5 bases from V and 2 bases from J, leaving 8 bases between.

The gene calls are TRBV20-1 and TRBJ2-6; perhaps TRBD1 as D (5 bases). V was clipped by 3 bases and J by 1 base, with 16 bases between them. This CDR3 spans 17 amino acids. From germline, CDR1 is DFQATT and CDR2 SNEGSKA (reference sequence). CDR3 residues: CSASKGRALSGANVLTF. CDR3 bases: TGCAGTGCTAGTAAAGGCAGGGCCCTTTCTGGGGCCAACGTCCTGACTTTC.

Remarks on this clone: Distinct nucleotide sequences in the sample also encode this CDR3. The V call is TRBV6-5, the J call TRBJ1-2; perhaps TRBD1 as D (5 bases). CDR1 is MNHEY and CDR2 is SVGAGI in the germline V gene. V lost 2 bases and J 2 bases, leaving 9 bases between the germline ends. The CDR3 spans 14 residues. The CDR3 is CASSYRGLNYGYTF. DNA of the CDR3: TGTGCCAGCAGTTACAGGGGACTAAACTATGGCTACACCTTC.

The CDR3 spells CASSFGQGVGYTF. The CDR3 DNA reads TGTGCCAGCAGTTTCGGACAGGGCGTAGGCTACACCTTC. The chain combines TRBV27 with TRBJ1-2; 8 bases are shared with TRBD1. This CDR3 has 13 amino acids. V was clipped by 3 bases and J by 8 bases; unmatched bases: 5. Germline-derived CDR1 and CDR2 are MNHEY and SMNVEV (reference sequence).

The chain links TRBV7-2 to TRBJ1-5, with D possibly TRBD1 on 5 matching bases. The CDR3 consists of 17 residues. The germline CDR1 and CDR2 sequences are SGHTA and FQGNSA. V was cut by 1 base and J by 1 base, with 14 bases left in between. The CDR3 DNA sequence: TGTGCCAGCAGCTTAGGGACGGGGGGATGGAGCAATCAGCCCCAGCATTTT. This codes for CASSLGTGGWSNQPQHF.

The chain has TRBV5-4 and TRBJ2-6, with D possibly TRBD2 on 5 matching bases. V gave up 4 bases and J gave up 4 bases, with 15 bases separating them. This CDR3 has 16 amino acids. Germline V CDR1 and CDR2: SGHNT, YYREEE (reference sequence). The DNA for the CDR3 is TGTGCCAGCAGCAACGCGGGCCGAGCCGGGGCCAACGTCCTGACTTTC. Its translation is CASSNAGRAGANVLTF.

The chain links TRBV18 to TRBJ2-2; the match to TRBD1 covers 7 bases. This CDR3 has 15 amino acids. J was trimmed by 5 bases and V by 1 base; bases with no gene match: 4. Germline-derived CDR1 and CDR2 are KGHSH and LQKENI. The CDR3 loop reads CASSPQGAETGELFF. Written as DNA, the CDR3 is TGTGCCAGCTCACCACAGGGGGCTGAGACCGGGGAGCTGTTTTTT.

As concerns this clone: One end of the junction is discordant with germline, which a read error may explain. V usage is TRBV6-5 and J usage is TRBJ2-5; D gene uncertain. The CDR3 is made up of 13 amino acids. CDR1 is MNHEY, CDR2 SVGAGI, per germline. Here the CDR3 reads CASSLAKQETQYF. CDR3 sequence (DNA): TGTGCCAGTAGTTTGGCAAAGCAAGAGACCCAGTACTTC.

The chain combines TRBV6-6 with TRBJ1-6; TRBD1 aligns across 9 bases. The CDR3 spans 16 residues. Per the germline V gene, CDR1 is MNHNY and CDR2 is SVGAGI (reference sequence). V shed 5 bases and J 4 bases; nucleotides not matched to a gene: 6. The CDR3 coding sequence is TGTGCCAGCAGTGGAAGGGACAGGGAATATAATTCACCCCTCCACTTT. It translates to CASSGRDREYNSPLHF.

This sequence joins TRBV5-4 and TRBJ1-1, with a weak D call TRBD1 (6 bases). Between the trimmed V and J ends, which lost 10 bases and 1 base, there was a span of 17 bases. Germline CDR1 is SGHNT and CDR2 is YYREEE (reference sequence). The CDR3 spans 14 residues. CDR3 nucleotide sequence: TGTGCCGCCGGGGGGCATGGTGGGAACACTGAAGCTTTCTTT. Translated: CAAGGHGGNTEAFF.

The chain is built from TRBV9 and TRBJ1-2; D is possibly TRBD1 (6 bases). Per germline, CDR1 SGDLS and CDR2 YYNGEE. Trimming cost V 3 bases and J 7 bases, with 19 bases left between them. The CDR3 contains 15 residues. CDR3 loop: CASSDWGRGVSGYTF. CDR3 bases: TGTGCCAGCAGCGACTGGGGCAGGGGTGTTTCTGGCTACACCTTC.

This sequence joins TRBV7-9 and TRBJ1-4; weak D call: TRBD1 (6 bases). The V gene lost 1 base and the J gene lost 14 bases, with 20 bases spanning the gap. CDR1 and CDR2 (germline): SEHNR, FQNEAQ (reference sequence). The CDR3 length is 15 residues. CDR3 DNA: TGTGCCAGCAGCTTAGTGAAAGGGGGTAAGGTGGACCTGTTTTTT. Its translation is CASSLVKGGKVDLFF.

This clone has only a few counts. The chain is built from TRBV7-2 and TRBJ2-2; 10 nucleotides match TRBD2. Germline trimming cut 5 bases from V and 5 bases from J; bases unmatched to any gene: 5. This CDR3 is built from 15 residues. Per germline, CDR1 SGHTA and CDR2 FQGNSA. Here the CDR3 DNA reads TGTGCCAGCAGCCCCAGACTAGCGGGTACCGGGGAGCTGTTTTTT. Encoded protein: CASSPRLAGTGELFF.

The chain couples TRBV7-2 to TRBJ2-3, with 8 bases matching TRBD2. Trimming at V came to 5 bases and at J to 1 base, leaving 11 bases not matched to a gene. CDR1 SGHTA and CDR2 FQGNSA come from the germline V gene. The length of the CDR3 is 17 residues. Here the CDR3 reads CASSRRIDSGGTDTQYF. The CDR3 nucleotides read TGTGCCAGCAGCCGGCGGATTGATAGCGGGGGCACAGATACGCAGTATTTT.

The CDR3 DNA reads as TGTGCCAGCAGCTTAGGCCAGGGGGCGACAGATACGCAGTATTTT. Translation gives CASSLGQGATDTQYF. V gene TRBV7-9 combines with J gene TRBJ2-3, with 8 positions matching TRBD1. Losses at the gene ends were 1 base for V and 3 bases for J; bases not matched to a gene: 3. The CDR3 totals 15 residues. Germline V gene lookup returns CDR1 SEHNR and CDR2 FQNEAQ (reference sequence). Supplemented by reference TRBV7-9 and TRBJ2-3, the full variable domain reads DTGVSQNPRHKITKRGQNVTFRCDPISEHNRLYWYRQTLGQGPEFLTYFQNEAQLEKSRLLSDRFSAERPKGSFSTLEIQRTEQGDSAMYLCASSLGQGATDTQYFGPGTRLTVL.

This clone turned up a few times. The same CDR3 can be traced to other DNA sequences in this sample. The chain joins TRBV5-8 to TRBJ1-2; TRBD1 matches 7 bases. Looked up from germline, CDR1 is SGHTS and CDR2 is YDEGEE. The CDR3 consists of 12 residues. The V and J ends lost 2 bases and 5 bases, in that order; junction bases with no gene match: 0. The CDR3 DNA is TGTGCCAGCAGCTTACAGGGGTATGGCTACACCTTC. As protein: CASSLQGYGYTF.

This clone was counted only a few times. The V gene is TRBV6-1, the J gene TRBJ1-5, with D unresolved. The ends were cut back, 2 bases at V and 7 bases at J, with 9 bases in the middle. CDR1 MNHNS and CDR2 SASEGT come from the germline V gene. The CDR3 contains 13 residues. CDR3 residues: CASSESGRQPQHF. CDR3 coding DNA: TGTGCCAGCAGTGAAAGTGGGAGGCAGCCCCAGCATTTT.

The CDR3 here is CASSRPLGELFF. As DNA, the CDR3 is TGTGCCAGCAGCCGTCCCCTCGGGGAGCTGTTTTTT. The chain recombines TRBV5-6 with TRBJ2-2; D is unclear. V gave up 4 bases and J gave up 7 bases, with 8 bases separating them. Germline V gene sequence: CDR1 SGHDT, CDR2 YYEEEE. This CDR3 is 12 amino acids long.

The gene calls are TRBV4-1 and TRBJ2-7; D might be TRBD2 (6 bases). Trimming shortened V by 0 bases and J by 5 bases, and 20 bases separated the two germline ends. Germline loops: CDR1 MGHRA, CDR2 YSYEKL. The CDR3 has 17 amino acids. The DNA of the CDR3 is TGCGCCAGCAGCCAAGATTCTGGGGGAGGCCCTACGGACGAGCAGTACTTC. Residues: CASSQDSGGGPTDEQYF.

The chain combines TRBV6-2 or TRBV6-3 with TRBJ2-7; TRBD2 might be the D (5 bases). The CDR3 is made up of 14 amino acids. Between the trimmed V and J ends, which lost 5 bases and 2 bases, there was a span of 13 bases. Germline CDR1 is MNHEY and CDR2 is SVGEGT. CDR3 DNA sequence: TGTGCCAGCAGTACTCTAGCTCGCCCCTACGAGCAGTACTTC. Translated, it gives CASSTLARPYEQYF.

The V gene is TRBV4-2, the J gene TRBJ2-3, with TRBD2 matching 10 bases. This CDR3 is built from 17 residues. V shed 1 base, J shed 1 base, and the junction held 5 bases outside the gene matches. Germline V CDR1 and CDR2: LGHNA, YNFKEQ. CDR3 sequence (DNA): TGTGCCAGCAGCCAAGTAGGAACTAGCGGGGGCACAGATACGCAGTATTTT. Residues: CASSQVGTSGGTDTQYF.

This chain joins TRBV25-1 and TRBJ2-3; maybe TRBD2 (5 bases). The CDR3 spans 17 residues. CDR1 and CDR2 from the germline V gene are MGHDK and SYGVNS. Trimming shortened V by 1 base and J by 7 bases, and 21 bases separated the two germline ends. Here the CDR3 reads CASSESLVRSSGNTQYF. CDR3 nucleotide sequence: TGTGCCAGCAGTGAATCCTTGGTCCGGAGCTCGGGGAATACGCAGTATTTT.

J is TRBJ2-2 and V is TRBV3-1 (or the pseudogene TRBV3-2); 8 nucleotides agree with TRBD1. Germline V gene lookup returns CDR1 LGHDT and CDR2 YNNKEL (reference sequence). V trimming: 5 bases; J trimming: 3 bases; junction bases outside the gene matches: 11. The CDR3 spans 17 residues. This CDR3 is CASSSPQGARYTGELFF. CDR3 DNA sequence: TGTGCCAGCAGCTCACCCCAGGGGGCCCGCTACACCGGGGAGCTGTTTTTT.

The genes are TRBV12-3 or TRBV12-4 and TRBJ2-4, with TRBD2 matching over 9 bases. This CDR3 is 13 amino acids long. Trimming took 6 bases from V and 7 from J; bases not matched to a gene: 4. CDR3 sequence (DNA): TGTGCCAGCAGGGGGACTAGCCTGAACATTCAGTACTTC. Its translation: CASRGTSLNIQYF.